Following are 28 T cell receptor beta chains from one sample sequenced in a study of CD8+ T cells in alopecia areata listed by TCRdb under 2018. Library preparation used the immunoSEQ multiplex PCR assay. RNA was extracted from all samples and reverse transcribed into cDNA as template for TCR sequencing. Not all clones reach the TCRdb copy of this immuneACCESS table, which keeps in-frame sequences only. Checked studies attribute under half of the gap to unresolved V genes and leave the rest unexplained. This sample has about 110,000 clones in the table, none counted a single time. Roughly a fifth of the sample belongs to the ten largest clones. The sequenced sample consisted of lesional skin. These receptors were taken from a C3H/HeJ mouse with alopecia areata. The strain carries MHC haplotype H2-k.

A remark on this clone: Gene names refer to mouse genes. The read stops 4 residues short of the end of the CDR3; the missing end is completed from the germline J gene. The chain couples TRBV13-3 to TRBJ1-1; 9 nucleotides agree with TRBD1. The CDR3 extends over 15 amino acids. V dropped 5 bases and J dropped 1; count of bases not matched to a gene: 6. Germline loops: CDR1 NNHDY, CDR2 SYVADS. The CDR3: CASRKGTGINTEVFF. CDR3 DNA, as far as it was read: TGTGCCAGCAGGAAGGGGACAGGGATAAACACA.

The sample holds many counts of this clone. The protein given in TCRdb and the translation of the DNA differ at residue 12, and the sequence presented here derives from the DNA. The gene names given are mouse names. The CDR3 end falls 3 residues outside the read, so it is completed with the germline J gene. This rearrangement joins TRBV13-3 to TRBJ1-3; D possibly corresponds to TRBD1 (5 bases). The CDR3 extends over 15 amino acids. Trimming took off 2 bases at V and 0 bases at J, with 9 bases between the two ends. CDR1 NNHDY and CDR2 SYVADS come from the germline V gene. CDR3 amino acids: CASSEGRGSGNTLYF. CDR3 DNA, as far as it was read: TGTGCCAGCAGTGAGGGTAGGGGTTCTGGAAATACG.

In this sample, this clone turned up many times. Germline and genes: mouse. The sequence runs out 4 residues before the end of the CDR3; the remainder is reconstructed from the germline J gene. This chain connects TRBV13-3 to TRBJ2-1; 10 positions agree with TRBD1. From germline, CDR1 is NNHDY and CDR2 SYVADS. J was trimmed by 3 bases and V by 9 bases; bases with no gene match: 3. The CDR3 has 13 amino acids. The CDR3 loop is CATRDRGYAEQFF. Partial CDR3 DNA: TGTGCCACCCGGGACAGGGGCTATGCT.

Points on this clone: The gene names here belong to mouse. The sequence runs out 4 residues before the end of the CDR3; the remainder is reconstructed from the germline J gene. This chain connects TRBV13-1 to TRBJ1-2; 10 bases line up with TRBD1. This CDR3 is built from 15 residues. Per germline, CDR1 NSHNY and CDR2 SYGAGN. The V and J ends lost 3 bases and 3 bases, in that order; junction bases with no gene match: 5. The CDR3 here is CASSGGQGRDSDYTF. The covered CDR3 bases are TGTGCCAGCAGTGGGGGACAGGGGAGAGACTCC.

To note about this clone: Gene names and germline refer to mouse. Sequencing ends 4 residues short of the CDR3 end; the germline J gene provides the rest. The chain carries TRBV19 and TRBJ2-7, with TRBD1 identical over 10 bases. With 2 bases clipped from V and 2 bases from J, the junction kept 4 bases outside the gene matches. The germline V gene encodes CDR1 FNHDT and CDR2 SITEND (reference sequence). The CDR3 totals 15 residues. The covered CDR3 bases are TGTGCCAGCAGTATTGACGGACAGGGGGCCTAT. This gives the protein CASSIDGQGAY. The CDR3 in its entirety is CASSIDGQGAYEQYF.

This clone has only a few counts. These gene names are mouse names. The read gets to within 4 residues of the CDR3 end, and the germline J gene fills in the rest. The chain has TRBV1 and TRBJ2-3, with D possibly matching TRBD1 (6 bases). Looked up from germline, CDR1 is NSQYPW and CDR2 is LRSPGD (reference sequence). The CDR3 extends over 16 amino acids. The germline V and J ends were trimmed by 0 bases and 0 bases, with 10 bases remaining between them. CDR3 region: CTCSAEGGYSAETLYF. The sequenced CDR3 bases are TGCACCTGCAGTGCAGAAGGGGGTTATAGTGCAGAA.

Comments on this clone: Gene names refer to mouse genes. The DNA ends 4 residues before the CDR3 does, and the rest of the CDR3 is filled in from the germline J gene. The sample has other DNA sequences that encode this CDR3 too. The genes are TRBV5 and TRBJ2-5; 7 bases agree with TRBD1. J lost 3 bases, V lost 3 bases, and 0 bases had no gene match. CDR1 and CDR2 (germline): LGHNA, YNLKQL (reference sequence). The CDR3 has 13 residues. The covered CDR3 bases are TGTGCCAGCAGCCAGGGACAGCAAGAC. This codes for CASSQGQQD. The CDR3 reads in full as CASSQGQQDTQYF.

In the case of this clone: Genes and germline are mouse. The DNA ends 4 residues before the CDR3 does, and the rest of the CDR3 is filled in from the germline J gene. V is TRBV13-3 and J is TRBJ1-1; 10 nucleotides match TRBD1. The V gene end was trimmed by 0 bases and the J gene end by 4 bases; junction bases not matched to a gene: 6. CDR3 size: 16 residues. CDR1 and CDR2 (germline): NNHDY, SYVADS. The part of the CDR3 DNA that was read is TGTGCCAGCAGTGATGCTGGGACAGGGGAGGTCACA. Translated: CASSDAGTGEVT. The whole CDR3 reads CASSDAGTGEVTEVFF.

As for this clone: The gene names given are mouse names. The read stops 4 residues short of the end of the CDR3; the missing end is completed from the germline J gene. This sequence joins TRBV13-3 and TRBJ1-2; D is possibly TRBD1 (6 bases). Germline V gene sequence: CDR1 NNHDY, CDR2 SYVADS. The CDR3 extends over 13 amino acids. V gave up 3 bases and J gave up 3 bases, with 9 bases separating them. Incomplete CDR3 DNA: TGTGCCAGCAGTGTTCGACAGGACTCC. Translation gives CASSVRQDS. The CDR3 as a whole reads CASSVRQDSDYTF.

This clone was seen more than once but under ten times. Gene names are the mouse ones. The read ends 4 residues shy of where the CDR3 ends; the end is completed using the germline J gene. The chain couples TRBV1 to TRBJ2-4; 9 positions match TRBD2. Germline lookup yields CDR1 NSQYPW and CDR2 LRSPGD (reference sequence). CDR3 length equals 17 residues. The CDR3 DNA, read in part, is TGCACCTGCAGTGCAGAAAGGGTGGGGGGGCGTGGGAAC. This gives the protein CTCSAERVGGRGN. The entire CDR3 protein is CTCSAERVGGRGNTLYF.

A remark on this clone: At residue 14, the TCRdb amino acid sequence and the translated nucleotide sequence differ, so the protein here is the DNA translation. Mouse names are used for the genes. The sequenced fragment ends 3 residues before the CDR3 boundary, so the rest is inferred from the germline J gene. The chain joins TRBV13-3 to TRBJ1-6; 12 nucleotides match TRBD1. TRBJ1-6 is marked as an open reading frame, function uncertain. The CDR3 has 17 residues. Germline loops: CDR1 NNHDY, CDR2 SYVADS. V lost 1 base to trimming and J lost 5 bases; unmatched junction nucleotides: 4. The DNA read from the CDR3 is TGTGCCAGCAGTGATAGGGGACAGGGGGCCAATAATTCGCCC. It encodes CASSDRGQGANNSP. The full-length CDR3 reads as CASSDRGQGANNSPLYF.

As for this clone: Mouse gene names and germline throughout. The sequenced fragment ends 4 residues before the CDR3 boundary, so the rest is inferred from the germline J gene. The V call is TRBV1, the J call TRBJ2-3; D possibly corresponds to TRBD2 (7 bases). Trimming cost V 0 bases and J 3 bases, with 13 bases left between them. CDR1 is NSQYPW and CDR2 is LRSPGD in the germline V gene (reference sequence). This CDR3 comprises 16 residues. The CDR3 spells CTCSADEGGGAETLYF. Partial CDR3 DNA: TGCACCTGCAGTGCAGATGAGGGGGGGGGAGCAGAA.

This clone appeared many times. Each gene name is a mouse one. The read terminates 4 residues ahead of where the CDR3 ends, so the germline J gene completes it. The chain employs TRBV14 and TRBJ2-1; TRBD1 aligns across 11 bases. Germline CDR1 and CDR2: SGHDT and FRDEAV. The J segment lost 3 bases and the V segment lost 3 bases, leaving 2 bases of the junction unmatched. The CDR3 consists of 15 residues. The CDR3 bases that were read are TGTGCCAGCAGTTCCGGGACAGGGGGCTATGCT. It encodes CASSSGTGGYA. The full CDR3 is CASSSGTGGYAEQFF. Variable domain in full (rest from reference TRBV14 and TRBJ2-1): EAGVTQSPRYAVLQEGQAVSFWCDPISGHDTLYWYQQPRDQGPQLLVYFRDEAVIDNSQLPSDRFSAVRPKGTNSTLKIQSAKQGDTATYLCASSSGTGGYAEQFFGPGTRLTVL.

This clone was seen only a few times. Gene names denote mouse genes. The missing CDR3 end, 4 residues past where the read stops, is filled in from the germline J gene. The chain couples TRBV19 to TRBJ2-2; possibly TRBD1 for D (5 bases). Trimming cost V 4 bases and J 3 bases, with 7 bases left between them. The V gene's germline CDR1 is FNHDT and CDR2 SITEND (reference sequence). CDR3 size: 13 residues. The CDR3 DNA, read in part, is TGTGCCAGCAGTTTGACAGACACCGGG. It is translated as CASSLTDTG. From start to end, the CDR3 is CASSLTDTGQLYF.

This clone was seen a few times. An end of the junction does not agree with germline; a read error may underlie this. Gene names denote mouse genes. CDR3 DNA, as far as it was read: TGTGCCAGCAAGAACATA. It codes for CASKNI. The entire CDR3 is CASKNIEVFF. The gene calls are TRBV13-3 and TRBJ1-1; D remains unclear. The read comes to an end 4 residues before the CDR3 does, leaving the germline J gene to fill in the end. CDR1 and CDR2 from the germline V gene are NNHDY and SYVADS. The CDR3 is made up of 10 amino acids.

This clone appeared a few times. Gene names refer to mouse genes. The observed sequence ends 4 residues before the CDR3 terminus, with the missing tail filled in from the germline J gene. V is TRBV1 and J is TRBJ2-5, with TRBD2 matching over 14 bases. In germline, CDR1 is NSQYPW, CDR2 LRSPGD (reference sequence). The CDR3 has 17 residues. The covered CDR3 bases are TGCACCTGCAGTGCAGAACCGGGACTGGGGGGGCGCGAC. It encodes CTCSAEPGLGGRD. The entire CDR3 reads CTCSAEPGLGGRDTQYF.

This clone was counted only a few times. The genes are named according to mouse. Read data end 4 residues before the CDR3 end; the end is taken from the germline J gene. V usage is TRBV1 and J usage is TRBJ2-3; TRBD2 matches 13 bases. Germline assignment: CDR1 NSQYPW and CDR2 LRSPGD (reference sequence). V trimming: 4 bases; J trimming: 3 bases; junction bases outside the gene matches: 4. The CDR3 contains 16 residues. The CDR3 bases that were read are TGCACCTGCAGTGTCGGGACTGGGGGGGAGGCAGAA. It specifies CTCSVGTGGEAE. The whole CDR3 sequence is CTCSVGTGGEAETLYF.

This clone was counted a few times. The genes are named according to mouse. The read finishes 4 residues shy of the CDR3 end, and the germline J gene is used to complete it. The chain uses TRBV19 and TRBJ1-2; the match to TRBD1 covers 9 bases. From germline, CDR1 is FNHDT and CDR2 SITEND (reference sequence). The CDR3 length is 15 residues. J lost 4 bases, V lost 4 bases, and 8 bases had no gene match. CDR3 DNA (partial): TGTGCCAGCAGTCCGGGACAGGGAAAGGGCTCC. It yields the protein CASSPGQGKGS. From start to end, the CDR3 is CASSPGQGKGSDYTF.

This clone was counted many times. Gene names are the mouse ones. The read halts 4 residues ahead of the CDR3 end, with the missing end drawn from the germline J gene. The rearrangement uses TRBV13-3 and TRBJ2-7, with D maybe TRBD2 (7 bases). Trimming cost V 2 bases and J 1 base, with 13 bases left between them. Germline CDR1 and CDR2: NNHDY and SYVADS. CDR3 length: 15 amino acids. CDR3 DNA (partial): TGTGCCAGCAGTGACGGCTGGGGGCCTTCCTAT. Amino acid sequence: CASSDGWGPSY. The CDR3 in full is CASSDGWGPSYEQYF.

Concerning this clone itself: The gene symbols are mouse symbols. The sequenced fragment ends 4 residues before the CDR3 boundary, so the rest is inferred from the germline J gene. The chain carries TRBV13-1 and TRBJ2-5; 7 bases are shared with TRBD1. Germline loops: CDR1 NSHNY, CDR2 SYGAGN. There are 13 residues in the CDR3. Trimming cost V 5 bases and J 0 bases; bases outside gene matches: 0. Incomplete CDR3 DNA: TGTGCCAGCAGGGGACAGAACCAAGAC. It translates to CASRGQNQD. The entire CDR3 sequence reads CASRGQNQDTQYF.

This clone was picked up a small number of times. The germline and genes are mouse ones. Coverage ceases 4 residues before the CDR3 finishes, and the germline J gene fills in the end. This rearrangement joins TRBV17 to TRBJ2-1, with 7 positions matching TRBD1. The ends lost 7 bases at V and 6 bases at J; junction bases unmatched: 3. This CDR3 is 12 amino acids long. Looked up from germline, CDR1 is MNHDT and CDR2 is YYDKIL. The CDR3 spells CASTGTVAEQFF. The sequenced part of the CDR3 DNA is TGTGCTAGCACTGGGACAGTTGCT.

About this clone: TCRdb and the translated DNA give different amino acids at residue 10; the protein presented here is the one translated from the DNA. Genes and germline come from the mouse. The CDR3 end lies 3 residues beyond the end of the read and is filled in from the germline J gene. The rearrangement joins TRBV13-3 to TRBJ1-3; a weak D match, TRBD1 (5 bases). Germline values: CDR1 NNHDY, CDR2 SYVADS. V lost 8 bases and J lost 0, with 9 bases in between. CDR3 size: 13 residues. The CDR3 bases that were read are TGTGCCAGTTTGGACACTTCTGGAAATACG. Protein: CASLDTSGNT. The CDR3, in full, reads CASLDTSGNTLYF.

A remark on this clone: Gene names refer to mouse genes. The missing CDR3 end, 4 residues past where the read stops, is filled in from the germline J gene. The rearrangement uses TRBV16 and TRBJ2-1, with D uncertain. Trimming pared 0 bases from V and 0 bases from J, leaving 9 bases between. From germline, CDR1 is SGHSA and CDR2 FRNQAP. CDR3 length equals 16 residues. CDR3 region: CASSLDEGFNYAEQFF. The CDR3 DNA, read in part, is TGTGCAAGCAGCTTAGATGAGGGTTTTAACTATGCT.

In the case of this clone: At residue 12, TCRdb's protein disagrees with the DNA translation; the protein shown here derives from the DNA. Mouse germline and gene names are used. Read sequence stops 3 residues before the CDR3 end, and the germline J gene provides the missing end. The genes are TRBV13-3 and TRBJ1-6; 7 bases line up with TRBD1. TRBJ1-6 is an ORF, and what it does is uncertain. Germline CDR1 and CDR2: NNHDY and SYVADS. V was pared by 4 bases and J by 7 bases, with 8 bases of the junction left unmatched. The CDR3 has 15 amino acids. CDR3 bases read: TGTGCCAGCAGTCAACAGGGGAGGGAAAATTCGCCC. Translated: CASSQQGRENSP. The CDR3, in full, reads CASSQQGRENSPLYF.

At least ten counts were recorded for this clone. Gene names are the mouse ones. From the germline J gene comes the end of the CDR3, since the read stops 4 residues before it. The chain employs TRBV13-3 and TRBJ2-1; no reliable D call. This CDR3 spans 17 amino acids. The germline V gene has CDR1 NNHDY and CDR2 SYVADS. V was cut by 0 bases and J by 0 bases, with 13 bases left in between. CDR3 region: CASSDAGTNINYAEQFF. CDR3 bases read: TGTGCCAGCAGTGATGCAGGCACCAATATTAACTATGCT.

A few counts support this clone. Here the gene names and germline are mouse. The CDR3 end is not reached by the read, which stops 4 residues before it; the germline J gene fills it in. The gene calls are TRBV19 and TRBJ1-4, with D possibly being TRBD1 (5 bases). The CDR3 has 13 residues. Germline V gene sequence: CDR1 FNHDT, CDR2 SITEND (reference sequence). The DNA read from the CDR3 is TGTGCCAGCAGTATAAGGCAGGGCGAA. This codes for CASSIRQGE. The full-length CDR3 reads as CASSIRQGERLFF.

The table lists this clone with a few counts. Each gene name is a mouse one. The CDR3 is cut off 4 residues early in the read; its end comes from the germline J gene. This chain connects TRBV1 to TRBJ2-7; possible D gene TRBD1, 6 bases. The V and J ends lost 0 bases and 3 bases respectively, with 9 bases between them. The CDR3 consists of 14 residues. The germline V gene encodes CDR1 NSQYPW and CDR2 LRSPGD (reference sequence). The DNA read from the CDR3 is TGCACCTGCAGTGCAGACCGGACAGACTAT. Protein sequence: CTCSADRTDY. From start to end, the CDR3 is CTCSADRTDYEQYF.

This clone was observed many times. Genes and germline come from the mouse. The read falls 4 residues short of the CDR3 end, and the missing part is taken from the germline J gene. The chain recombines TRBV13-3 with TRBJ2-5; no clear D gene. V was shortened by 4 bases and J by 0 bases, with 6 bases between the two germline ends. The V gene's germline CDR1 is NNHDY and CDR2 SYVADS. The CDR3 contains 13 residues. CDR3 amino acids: CASSPENQDTQYF. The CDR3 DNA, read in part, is TGTGCCAGCAGTCCAGAAAACCAAGAC.